The T cell receptor (beta chain) described here comes from a study of T-cell memory formation after mild COVID-19. This clonotype was found a few times. Its target is not known. TCRdb analysed the 5' RACE reads with MiXCR anew, one entry per CDR3 protein. Of some 600,000 distinct CDR3 sequences in the sample, roughly 17% were seen once. Study-level findings and limits: Within pre-infection memory, some responding clones were found, suggesting cross-reactive memory joined. CD4+ clones that contracted lay mainly in CM and EM; CD8+ ones lay in EMRA.

The CDR3 runs to 14 residues. From germline, CDR1 is SGHRS and CDR2 YFSETQ. V lost 1 base, J lost 6 bases, and 5 bases stayed unmatched. The sequencing sample was made of PBMCs or a T cell subset sorted from them (not recorded which). The chain links TRBV5-1 to TRBJ1-2, with TRBD1 identical over 8 bases. The sequence was collected from an adult woman who had mild COVID-19 (a few samples of this study predate the infection). Cell type and time point are not known. CDR3 in DNA: TGCGCCAGCAGCTTGCCCCGACAGGGGCATGGCTACACCTTC. Translated, it gives CASSLPRQGHGYTF.